Listed here are 21 T cell receptor beta chains from one sample, sequenced in a study of T cells in Graves' hyperthyroidism and ophthalmopathy. TCR beta CDR3 sequences were amplified from RNA transcripts. TCR CDR3 underwent first-round RT-PCR with the HTBI primer set. TCRdb passed the multiplex PCR reads through MiXCR, listing each CDR3 protein once. Of around 360,000 distinct CDR3 sequences in the sample, nearly 15% were seen once. The sample consisted of blood. The receptors originated from a woman between 55 and 75 years old with Graves' ophthalmopathy.

This clonotype was picked up a small number of times. The genes are TRBV20-1 and TRBJ1-2, with 12 positions matching TRBD1. There are 16 residues in the CDR3. The V gene end was trimmed by 1 base and the J gene end by 3 bases; junction bases not matched to a gene: 6. Germline V gene lookup returns CDR1 DFQATT and CDR2 SNEGSKA (reference sequence). CDR3 DNA: TGCAGTGCTAGAGGAGCTGGGACAGGGGGCGACTATGGCTACACCTTC. Amino acids: CSARGAGTGGDYGYTF.

The V and J genes are TRBV7-9 and TRBJ2-7, with a possible D match to TRBD2 (6 bases). Trimming removed 2 bases from V and 2 bases from J, with 16 bases in between. This CDR3 has 16 residues. CDR1 is SEHNR and CDR2 is FQNEAQ in the germline V gene (reference sequence). The CDR3 coding sequence is TGTGCCAGCAGCTTATCCACTAGCCTAAGACCCTACGAGCAGTACTTC. Encoded protein: CASSLSTSLRPYEQYF.

This clonotype is a singleton in its sample. At one end, the junction sequence differs from germline, possibly due to a read error. The V call is TRBV2, the J call TRBJ1-4; TRBD1 matches 7 bases. Germline CDR1 is SNHLY and CDR2 is FYNNEI. CDR3 length equals 14 residues. In DNA form, the CDR3 reads TGTGCCGGCAGTGGGTCGGGACAGTTTGAAAAACTGTTTTTT. Amino acids: CAGSGSGQFEKLFF.

This clonotype was recorded a few times. V and J are TRBV5-6 and TRBJ2-5, with TRBD1 as a possible D gene (6 bases). CDR1 SGHDT and CDR2 YYEEEE come from the germline V gene. The V end was cut by 6 bases, the J end by 5 bases, with 14 bases between. The CDR3 loop spans 13 amino acids. In DNA, the CDR3 is TGTGCCAGCACCGATCCGGGACACGAGACCCAGTACTTC. Amino acid sequence: CASTDPGHETQYF.

The table lists this clonotype with many counts. This sequence joins TRBV2 and TRBJ1-1, with no clear D. Trimming took off 5 bases at V and 0 bases at J, with 10 bases between the two ends. This CDR3 is built from 14 residues. Germline V gene sequence: CDR1 SNHLY, CDR2 FYNNEI. The CDR3 coding sequence is TGTGCCAGCAGTCACCGGGCCCTGAACACTGAAGCTTTCTTT. It specifies CASSHRALNTEAFF.

The rearrangement uses TRBV5-5 and TRBJ1-1, with TRBD1 matching 12 bases. V was clipped by 4 bases and J by 11 bases; unmatched bases: 9. Germline V gives CDR1 SGHKS, CDR2 YYEKEE (reference sequence). CDR3 length equals 14 residues. The CDR3 coding sequence is TGTGCCAGCAGCCCCGGGACAGGGGGCGCACAGGCTTTCTTT. This translates into CASSPGTGGAQAFF.

This clonotype was found many times. The gene calls are TRBV3-1 and TRBJ2-3, with D hard to call. The V gene's germline CDR1 is LGHDT and CDR2 YNNKEL (reference sequence). The CDR3 contains 15 residues. With 6 bases removed from V and 0 bases from J, the gap between germline ends came to 13 bases. For the CDR3, the DNA is TGTGCCAGCAGTGCCCTTTCGACTAGCACAGATACGCAGTATTTT. Translated, it gives CASSALSTSTDTQYF.

Many counts were recorded for this clonotype. V is TRBV6-1 and J is TRBJ1-2; D possibly corresponds to TRBD1 (5 bases). Germline V gene lookup returns CDR1 MNHNS and CDR2 SASEGT. The CDR3 is 15 amino acids. Trimming stripped 7 bases from V and 0 bases from J, with 15 bases between. The CDR3, as DNA: TGTGCCAGCACCCGCGGCGGCAGGGCTAACTATGGCTACACCTTC. It codes for CASTRGGRANYGYTF.

The chain has TRBV6-1 and TRBJ2-1, with D perhaps matching TRBD2 (6 bases). CDR3 length: 15 amino acids. Per the germline V gene, CDR1 is MNHNS and CDR2 is SASEGT. V lost 11 bases and J lost 4, with 21 bases in between. The CDR3 bases are TGTGCCGTGGGGCGGGGTGGGTTTGGGTACAATGAGCAGTTCTTC. Translating it yields CAVGRGGFGYNEQFF.

This chain links TRBV4-1 with TRBJ2-7, with a tentative D call TRBD2 (5 bases). V lost 4 bases, J lost 2 bases, and 18 bases lay in between. From germline, CDR1 is MGHRA and CDR2 YSYEKL. The CDR3 consists of 16 residues. CDR3 sequence (DNA): TGCGCCAGCAGCCCGGGGTTGGGGATCCTGACCTACGAGCAGTACTTC. Its translation is CASSPGLGILTYEQYF.

This clonotype was observed a few times. V usage is TRBV11-2 and J usage is TRBJ1-1; D possibly corresponds to TRBD1 (6 bases). V was clipped by 0 bases and J by 1 base, with 9 bases between them. This CDR3 has 15 residues. CDR1 and CDR2 (germline): SGHAT, FQNNGV. CDR3 loop: CASSLEMGQNTEAFF. CDR3 bases: TGTGCCAGCAGCTTAGAAATGGGACAGAACACTGAAGCTTTCTTT.

This clonotype was observed at least ten times. The chain couples TRBV4-1 to TRBJ2-5; 12 bases match TRBD1. The CDR3 spans 17 residues. V shed 0 bases, J shed 7 bases, and the junction held 9 bases outside the gene matches. The germline CDR1 and CDR2 sequences are MGHRA and YSYEKL. CDR3 DNA sequence: TGCGCCAGCAGCCAAGACGGTCGGGACAGGGGGCTCGGGACCCAGTACTTC. Protein product: CASSQDGRDRGLGTQYF.

This clonotype came up many times. The V and J genes are TRBV28 and TRBJ1-5; D unresolved. Trimming pared 6 bases from V and 1 base from J, leaving 10 bases between. Germline assignment: CDR1 MDHEN and CDR2 SYDVKM. The length of the CDR3 is 14 residues. The CDR3, as DNA: TGTGCCAGCAGGGCTTCCGGGAGCAATCAGCCCCAGCATTTT. This sequence encodes CASRASGSNQPQHF.

The CDR3 loop is CASTPDSWRDPSYTQYF. CDR3 bases: TGCGCCAGCACCCCGGATTCGTGGCGGGATCCCTCATATACGCAGTATTTT. The chain joins TRBV5-1 to TRBJ2-3, with D possibly TRBD2 on 6 matching bases. V was pared by 6 bases and J by 7 bases, with 27 bases between. This CDR3 spans 17 amino acids. Germline CDR1 SGHRS, CDR2 YFSETQ.

This clonotype occurred many times. V is TRBV30 and J is TRBJ1-2; D is unresolved. V dropped 0 bases and J dropped 7 bases, with 9 bases sitting between them. Germline loops: CDR1 GTSNPN, CDR2 SVGIG (reference sequence). The CDR3 covers 12 residues. The chain's CDR3 is CAWSVLLIGYTF. CDR3 bases: TGTGCCTGGAGTGTACTCTTAATTGGCTACACCTTC. Full variable domain (remainder filled in from reference TRBV30 and TRBJ1-2): SQTIHQWPATLVQPVGSPLSLECTVEGTSNPNLYWYRQAAGRGLQLLFYSVGIGQISSEVPQNLSASRPQDRQFILSSKKLLLSDSGFYLCAWSVLLIGYTFGSGTRLTVV.

This clonotype occurred many times. This sequence joins TRBV5-1 and TRBJ1-1; possible D gene TRBD1, 5 bases. There are 14 residues in the CDR3. Germline V gene data show CDR1 as SGHRS and CDR2 as YFSETQ. Trimming removed 0 bases from V and 1 base from J, with 7 bases in between. For the CDR3, the DNA is TGCGCCAGCAGCTTGGGGGGGACGAACACTGAAGCTTTCTTT. It codes for CASSLGGTNTEAFF. Full variable domain (missing parts from reference TRBV5-1 and TRBJ1-1): KAGVTQTPRYLIKTRGQQVTLSCSPISGHRSVSWYQQTPGQGLQFLFEYFSETQRNKGNFPGRFSGRQFSNSRSEMNVSTLELGDSALYLCASSLGGTNTEAFFGQGTRLTVV.

This clonotype was counted only a few times. The chain joins TRBV5-6 to TRBJ2-3; D may match TRBD1 or TRBD2 (6 bases each). Trimming stripped 4 bases from V and 6 bases from J, with 24 bases between. The CDR3 covers 17 residues. Germline assignment: CDR1 SGHDT and CDR2 YYEEEE. DNA of the CDR3: TGTGCCAGCAGCCCCAGGAGGGCAGGGGAACGTTCGGATACGCAGTATTTT. Its protein is CASSPRRAGERSDTQYF.

This clonotype was counted at least ten times. The CDR3 DNA is TGTGCCAGCAGCGTGAGTAGCGGGGCCCGTTCTGAAAAACTGTTTTTT. Translation: CASSVSSGARSEKLFF. This chain connects TRBV28 to TRBJ1-4, with a weak D call TRBD1 (5 bases). The CDR3 runs 16 residues. Germline V gene lookup returns CDR1 MDHEN and CDR2 SYDVKM. Trimming removed 6 bases at V and 7 bases at J, with 21 bases between. Based on the CDR3 plus reference TRBV28 and TRBJ1-4, the full variable domain is DVKVTQSSRYLVKRTGEKVFLECVQDMDHENMFWYRQDPGLGLRLIYFSYDVKMKEKGDIPEGYSVSREKKERFSLILESASTNQTSMYLCASSVSSGARSEKLFFGSGTQLSVL.

Of note for this clonotype: A clone one base away is much larger, so this may be a read error. No conserved phenylalanine or tryptophan is present at the end of the CDR3, so a read error is the likely explanation. The rearrangement links TRBV18 to TRBJ2-7; 11 positions agree with TRBD2. Trimming took 6 bases from V and 1 from J; bases not matched to a gene: 2. The CDR3 length is 14 residues. From germline, CDR1 is KGHSH and CDR2 LQKENI. DNA for the CDR3: TGTGCCAGCTCTACTAGCGGGAGATCCTACGAGCAGTACTAC. Its translation is CASSTSGRSYEQYY.

The chain employs TRBV20-1 and TRBJ2-4; tentative D call: TRBD1 (5 bases). Trimming took off 1 base at V and 5 bases at J, with 12 bases between the two ends. CDR1 is DFQATT and CDR2 is SNEGSKA in the germline V gene (reference sequence). The CDR3 consists of 14 residues. The CDR3 sequence is CSARASGWQNIQYF. In nucleotides, the CDR3 is TGCAGTGCTAGAGCTTCAGGGTGGCAAAACATTCAGTACTTC.

This clonotype was detected only once. The rearrangement links TRBV20-1 to TRBJ2-1, with D perhaps matching TRBD1 (5 bases). Per the germline V gene, CDR1 is DFQATT and CDR2 is SNEGSKA (reference sequence). V was clipped by 0 bases and J by 6 bases, with 9 bases between them. The CDR3 is 13 amino acids. The CDR3 bases are TGCAGTGCTAGAGATGACAGATCCAATGAGCAGTTCTTC. Translation: CSARDDRSNEQFF.